This TCR beta chain was found in a study of blood T cell repertoires in COVID-19. TCRdb keeps only in-frame clones here, not all; method: immunoSEQ multiplex PCR. The sample contains about 20,000 clones, more than 85% of which appear only once. Germline-derived CDR1 and CDR2 are SGHRS and YFSETQ. Trimming removed 0 bases from V and 2 bases from J, with 5 bases in between. CDR3 size: 13 residues. The TCR comes from a human donor in a cohort sampled during active COVID-19. Input material: peripheral blood. This rearrangement joins TRBV5-1 to TRBJ1-2; no definite D call. For the CDR3, the DNA is TGCGCCAGCAGCTTGGAGCTAAACTATGGCTACACCTTC. Protein product: CASSLELNYGYTF.